This TCR beta chain appears in the sequencing data of a study of cytomegalovirus exposure and HLA in healthy donors (dated by TCRdb to the late 2010s). Background on the whole study: An earlier analysis of several hundred of the donors reported about 280 Gb of sequence data and 117 million unique TCR beta sequences obtained from some 200 million T cells. In a later genetic analysis, genome-wide SNP genotypes for about three fifths of the roughly 670 donors were used, and that subset was treated as a discovery cohort. To study patterns of TCR occurrence, a later analysis re-analyzed previously published TCR beta repertoires from around 660 donors and added high-resolution HLA genotyping. The study aimed to test whether signatures of past pathogen exposure could be identified by cataloging public T cell receptors. An earlier analysis of about 620 of the donors applied high-throughput TCR beta sequencing to assess whether each TCR beta V gene segment acted as functional or pseudogenic. High-throughput TCR immunosequencing, statistical association of individual TCRs with disease status, and machine learning were combined to predict cytomegalovirus infection status. All discovery cohort repertoires had been generated using a single sequencing platform. The study profiled the T cell repertoires of more than 500 subjects by immunosequencing and related them to cytomegalovirus serostatus. The genetic ancestry cluster associated with self-reported Caucasian donors included 81% of the 350 to 500 genotyped donors. The number of donors typed differed by locus, with roughly 629-640 for A, B, C, DRB1 and DQB1, around 500 for DQA1, about 610 for DPA1, and around 450 for DPB1. On average, roughly 250,000 unique TCR beta nucleotide sequences were sequenced per donor among a few hundred genotyped donors of the cohort, with 15% to 20% of those sequences being non-productive. Donor age, sex, ethnicity and CMV serostatus were collected together with the repertoire data. Both class I and class II loci were covered by HLA typing, at four-digit resolution. Rather than using new phenotypic data, the later analysis identified candidate immune exposures from TCR beta sequences and from how often those sequences occurred across donors. Roughly 5 DR-DQ haplotypes were handled as single units for association and clustering, since linkage in the cohort was strong. About 280 gigabases of sequencing data and roughly 81 million unique TCR sequences made up an early release that covered several hundred HLA-typed donors. Along with the 666-subject first cohort, a separate validation cohort of some 130 different subjects was used.

Broader findings and caveats from the paper: Roughly uniform sequencing depth across donors was assumed in presence/absence analyses, although this assumption may not hold. Linkage disequilibrium might explain the correlated functional status among segregating V segments, but an unknown experimental factor could not be ruled out. The only immune exposure information available for the cohort was CMV serostatus. According to a later analysis, TCR association rates differed among HLA loci, with DRB1 alleles showing the most associated TCRs and HLA-C alleles showing the fewest. In an earlier analysis of around 500 of the donors, most TCR beta V segments appeared in productive rearrangements about 87% or about 30% of the time, broadly matching IMGT annotations. In a later analysis, HLA-associated TCR beta chains showed more clonal expansion and lower generation probabilities than non-associated chains that were equally common. Across donors, most TCR sequences were observed very rarely, whereas some public TCRs were present in many individuals. A further reported finding was that TCR beta sequences accurately predicted the HLA-A and HLA-B alleles for most subjects in the first cohort. In vitro tests confirmed that a few of the cytomegalovirus-associated TCR beta chains recognize cytomegalovirus antigens. A group of highly shared sequence variants was considered likely to be a technical artifact of the sequencing pipeline. V-gene and J-gene trimming of TCR beta chains was associated with a missense DCLRE1C variant in a later genetic analysis, and the association was replicated in an independent cohort. When HLA alleles, especially DR and DQ, strongly co-occurred, attributing TCR associations to individual alleles was difficult. This cohort had only TCR beta chains sequenced, and the lack of alpha or paired-chain data limited which features could be detected. The authors suggested that the approach could potentially be extended to other disease states and immunological phenotypes. The earlier analysis of about 600 of the donors excluded approximately 15 rarely observed V segments, including chromosome 9 orphons, because counts were too low. Because HLA typing was missing for some donors at each locus, association tests included only the typed subset. In both the original and validation cohorts, the classifier was reported to diagnose cytomegalovirus status with high specificity and sensitivity. According to a later analysis, parvovirus B19, influenza, CMV and Epstein-Barr virus appeared linked to several top co-occurrence clusters. Most CMV-associated TCR beta chains appeared to be HLA-restricted in a later analysis, and the HLA associations seemed to be driven largely by CMV exposure. Because the 87-base-pair reads could not distinguish some IMGT-functional V segments, including TRBV6-2 and TRBV6-3, those segments were excluded. Specific HLA alleles were associated with some 15,000 TCR beta sequences at a false discovery rate of 0.05 in a later analysis. In the study, 150 to 200 TCR beta chains were listed as associated with cytomegalovirus. In a later genetic analysis, fewer N-insertions in productive TCRs were reported among donors in an Asian-associated ancestry cluster than the approximately 710-donor mean.

In total, approximately 690 healthy bone marrow donors made up the cohort. At the time of sampling, all cohort members were nominally healthy, though unrecorded immune exposures were likely present. The donor tested CMV seropositive, placing the donor among the 289 seropositive members of the cohort. A peripheral blood sample was collected from each donor, and TCR beta sequencing was performed on peripheral blood mononuclear cells. The Qiagen DNeasy Blood Extraction Kit was used to extract genomic DNA from the blood cell samples. The library relied on the immunoSEQ multiplex PCR assay. For the multiplex PCR, a mixture combining 60 forward primers for TCR Vbeta segments and 13 reverse primers for TCR Jbeta segments was used. A multiplex PCR assay on genomic DNA amplified the CDR3 region of rearranged TCR beta genes. On the Illumina HiSeq System, the amplified TCR beta libraries were sequenced as 87-base-pair reads. The study's processing was this. Across the roughly 600 repertoires, a later analysis counted approximately 75 million unique TCR beta chains, around 11 million of which were shared by at least two donors. To remove PCR and sequencing errors, raw reads were error-corrected and collapsed into unique sequences using a nearest-neighbor algorithm that merged closely related sequences. CDR3 sequences were aligned to IMGT reference sequences to assign V, D and J gene segments. For a sequence to be retained, a match of at least six nucleotides was required to both a V gene segment and a J gene segment. Rearrangements were classified as productive when the CDR3 lacked stop codons and remained in frame with V and J, and all other rearrangements were classified as non-productive. CDR3 was defined by IMGT convention, running from the second conserved V-encoded cysteine to the conserved J-encoded phenylalanine. The earlier analysis of 500 to 600 of the donors excluded sequences that lacked an unambiguous match to a single V gene segment. An earlier analysis of 550 to 650 of the donors classified V segments as functional when productive rearrangements were above 56.7% and as segregating when the standard deviation between donors was above 5%. To diagnose cytomegalovirus status from the catalog of TCR beta chain sequences, a statistical classification framework was built. V and J gene assignment, in a later analysis, came from comparing TCR nucleotide sequences with IMGT/GENE-DB human TR gene sequences. The TCRdist pipeline was used in a later analysis to assign CDR3 sequences and most-parsimonious VDJ recombination scenarios. A later analysis defined each TCR beta chain by its CDR3 amino acid sequence plus V-gene family, and excluded reads lacking a unique V-gene family. As a way to deal with suspected cross-contamination and a sequencing artifact, a later analysis dropped hundreds of nucleotide sequences that were highly shared and had low generation probability. For each public chain, a later analysis derived a clonal expansion index from normalized ranks of inferred template counts within each repertoire. In a later analysis, generation probabilities were computed using a VDJ recombination model fitted to out-of-frame rearrangements, and the results were checked against IGoR. In a later analysis, TCR-TCR, TCR-HLA and TCR-CMV co-occurrence was scored with hypergeometric tests, and a repertoire-size bias correction was applied to TCR pairs. To estimate false discovery rates, a later analysis permuted the HLA or CMV assignments 20 times. In a later analysis, co-occurring TCRs were grouped using DBSCAN, and TCRdist sequence similarity was added for clustering within HLA-allele-positive subsets. Repertoires with fewer than 30,000 or more than 120,000 public chains were left out of co-occurrence clustering, as were five repertoires with anomalous nucleotide sharing. TCRdb re-hosts the immuneACCESS table, in-frame sequences only. Its copies lack some clones; in the studies checked, an unresolved V gene accounts for under half of them, and the cause for the rest is not known. The V and J calls and the clone size are those of that table, but D and trimming were determined from the DNA. Present in this sample are 150,000 to 180,000 clones, 80% of which were seen just once. Of the sample, more than 10% falls within the top ten clones.

Including cysteine and phenylalanine, the CDR3 has 13 amino acids. The CDR3 DNA has 39 bases and is translated from base 1. The V end gives up 5 bases and the J end 6 bases, leaving 4 bases in the junction not matched to a gene. From a lookup of the germline V gene (reference sequence), CDR1 and CDR2 are MNHEY and SMNVEV. In the case of this clone: What this receptor recognizes is not known. Per-nucleotide qualities are absent, and no much larger clonotype sits a single base away.

The sequenced material came from PBMCs. The TCR was taken from a man aged 25-45 years in good health and CMV-seropositive. This chain joins TRBV27 to TRBJ2-7, and TRBD1 matches 10 of the central bases. The DNA sequence is as follows: TGTGCCAGCAGTCCCTGGACAGGGGGCGAGCAGTACTTC. This encodes CASSPWTGGEQYF.